A single sample is the source of the 17 T cell receptor beta chains below, sequenced in a study of naive and memory T cell subsets. Their antigen targets remain unknown. An equimolar mix of two oligonucleotides served as the beta constant-region primer for TRBC1 and TRBC2. Nested alpha and beta constant-region primers with the SP2 primer drove four PCR rounds on ligated cDNA. One entry per CDR3 protein results from TCRdb running MiXCR on the UMI-ligation and nested PCR reads. The sample shows roughly 100,000 distinct CDR3 sequences, approximately 15% of them seen only once. Study findings and constraints: Possibly reflecting memory cells re-expressing CD45RA, a few larger clonotypes occurred in naive repertoires, especially CD8.

Sequenced input: naive CD8+ T cells from blood. These receptors were taken from a human donor in good health.

This chain links TRBV12-3 or TRBV12-4 with TRBJ2-1; D gene uncertain. This CDR3 is 13 amino acids long. The germline V and J ends were trimmed by 7 bases and 5 bases, with 12 bases remaining between them. As DNA, the CDR3 is TGTGCCAGCACGATGCTTGGGCACAATGAGCAGTTCTTC. This codes for CASTMLGHNEQFF.

This clonotype was counted only a few times. This chain connects TRBV19 to TRBJ2-7, with D unresolved. Deletions cut 10 bases from V and 0 bases from J, with 19 bases between. Germline V gene lookup returns CDR1 LNHDA and CDR2 SQIVND (reference sequence). CDR3 length equals 15 residues. The CDR3 nucleotides read TGTGCCACCCAAATGGAGTGGCGGATCTCCTACGAGCAGTACTTC. It specifies CATQMEWRISYEQYF.

The rearrangement links TRBV4-3 to TRBJ2-1; 13 bases agree with TRBD2. The germline V gene encodes CDR1 LGHNA and CDR2 YSLEER. The CDR3 covers 17 residues. V lost 5 bases to trimming and J lost 6 bases; unmatched junction nucleotides: 10. The CDR3 nucleotides read TGCGCCAGCAGCAATGGACTAGCGGGAGAAACTGGCAATGAGCAGTTCTTC. Translating gives CASSNGLAGETGNEQFF.

This clonotype occurred a few times. The rearrangement joins TRBV7-6 to TRBJ1-1, with 7 nucleotides matching TRBD1. The germline V gene has CDR1 SGHVS and CDR2 FNYEAQ. V gave up 5 bases and J gave up 4 bases; unmatched junction bases: 16. The CDR3 consists of 17 residues. The CDR3 nucleotides read TGTGCCAGCAGCCCACGATTGACAGGGTCGGCGAGCACTGAAGCTTTCTTT. It yields the protein CASSPRLTGSASTEAFF.

This clonotype was seen more than once but under ten times. J is TRBJ2-3 and V is TRBV7-9; D may be TRBD1 or TRBD2 (6 bases each). With 7 bases removed from V and 1 base from J, the gap between germline ends came to 18 bases. CDR1 is SEHNR and CDR2 is FQNEAQ in the germline V gene (reference sequence). This CDR3 is 16 amino acids long. This chain's CDR3 is CASNLGWGAGTDTQYF. CDR3 in DNA: TGTGCCAGCAACCTTGGTTGGGGGGCGGGCACAGATACGCAGTATTTT.

This chain uses TRBV6-5 with TRBJ2-1; 9 nucleotides match TRBD2. The CDR3 consists of 18 residues. The V and J ends lost 0 bases and 0 bases, in that order; junction bases with no gene match: 6. CDR1 and CDR2 (germline): MNHEY, SVGAGI. CDR3 in amino acids: CASSYSLAGPSSYNEQFF. The DNA of the CDR3 is TGTGCCAGCAGTTACTCTCTAGCGGGACCGAGCTCCTACAATGAGCAGTTCTTC.

This clonotype was observed a few times. This chain links TRBV12-3 or TRBV12-4 with TRBJ2-1; tentatively, D is TRBD2 (6 bases). The V gene lost 3 bases and the J gene lost 6 bases, with 9 bases spanning the gap. This CDR3 is 13 amino acids long. Here the CDR3 reads CASSFGGTNEQFF. CDR3 bases: TGTGCCAGCAGTTTTGGAGGGACCAATGAGCAGTTCTTC.

The rearrangement links TRBV20-1 to TRBJ2-7; D is unresolved. The CDR3 extends over 13 amino acids. Germline CDR1 reads DFQATT; CDR2 reads SNEGSKA (reference sequence). V was clipped by 3 bases and J by 8 bases, with 17 bases between them. CDR3 residues: CSASSLAQLQQYF. The CDR3 DNA follows: TGCAGTGCTAGTAGCCTCGCACAGCTGCAGCAGTACTTC.

The genes are TRBV5-4 and TRBJ2-7; tentative D call: TRBD1 (5 bases). The CDR3 contains 16 residues. Germline V CDR1 and CDR2: SGHNT, YYREEE (reference sequence). V was shortened by 0 bases and J by 2 bases, with 15 bases between the two germline ends. The CDR3 region has the DNA TGTGCCAGCAGCTTGGTCGTAGGAGAAGGGGCCTACGAGCAGTACTTC. The encoded protein is CASSLVVGEGAYEQYF.

This clonotype was detected ten times or more. The chain is built from TRBV6-5 and TRBJ2-7; D is uncertain. The CDR3 is 15 amino acids. Germline V gene data show CDR1 as MNHEY and CDR2 as SVGAGI. The V end was cut by 2 bases, the J end by 0 bases, with 11 bases between. The CDR3 coding sequence is TGTGCCAGCAGTTACACGGCGGCCCCCTCCTACGAGCAGTACTTC. It yields the protein CASSYTAAPSYEQYF.

The J gene is TRBJ2-5, the V gene TRBV7-2; D uncertain. V lost 3 bases to trimming and J lost 3 bases, with 14 bases between them. Germline V CDR1 and CDR2: SGHTA, FQGNSA. The CDR3 has 15 amino acids. The CDR3 region is CASSFFEAREETQYF. The DNA of the CDR3 is TGTGCCAGCAGCTTCTTCGAGGCACGCGAAGAGACCCAGTACTTC.

This clonotype was observed at least ten times. The chain combines TRBV4-3 with TRBJ2-3; the D is unclear. V lost 0 bases and J 0 bases, leaving 16 bases between the germline ends. Germline loops: CDR1 LGHNA, CDR2 YSLEER. The CDR3 spans 18 residues. The CDR3 is CASSQDQTLAPSTDTQYF. In DNA form, the CDR3 reads TGCGCCAGCAGCCAAGATCAGACACTCGCCCCCAGCACAGATACGCAGTATTTT.

In its sample, this clonotype was seen a few times. The junction and the germline gene differ at one end; a read error may be behind it. The chain carries TRBV7-9 and TRBJ2-7; 10 bases are a match to TRBD2. The CDR3 contains 12 residues. Germline V gene sequence: CDR1 SEHNR, CDR2 FQNEAQ (reference sequence). CDR3 in DNA: TGTGCCAGCAGCTTAGGAGGGACTAGCGAGCTCTTC. It specifies CASSLGGTSELF.

Ten or more counts support this clonotype. The gene calls are TRBV27 and TRBJ2-2, with 13 bases aligning to TRBD2. Losses at the gene ends were 5 bases for V and 6 bases for J; bases not matched to a gene: 3. There are 15 residues in the CDR3. CDR1 MNHEY and CDR2 SMNVEV come from the germline V gene (reference sequence). The CDR3 spells CASSPTSGGAGELFF. CDR3 nucleotides: TGTGCCAGCAGTCCAACTAGCGGGGGGGCCGGGGAGCTGTTTTTT.

This clonotype appeared a few times. The chain uses TRBV6-6 and TRBJ2-1; D gene unclear. This CDR3 spans 13 amino acids. The germline CDR1 and CDR2 sequences are MNHNY and SVGAGI (reference sequence). Trimming cost V 1 base and J 8 bases, with 9 bases left between them. The CDR3 spells CASSYLLLDEQFF. The CDR3 DNA follows: TGTGCCAGCAGTTACTTGCTACTCGATGAGCAGTTCTTC.

A few counts support this clonotype. The rearrangement joins TRBV7-9 to TRBJ2-7, with TRBD1 matching 8 bases. V trimming: 1 base; J trimming: 7 bases; junction bases outside the gene matches: 12. The CDR3 is made up of 16 amino acids. The V gene's germline CDR1 is SEHNR and CDR2 FQNEAQ (reference sequence). The CDR3 nucleotides are TGTGCCAGCAGCTTAGTTGGACAGGGTATTTCGGGGGAGCAGTACTTC. As protein: CASSLVGQGISGEQYF.

At least ten counts were recorded for this clonotype. The chain joins TRBV12-3 or TRBV12-4 to TRBJ2-7; D call uncertain. CDR3 length: 13 residues. V was shortened by 4 bases and J by 3 bases, with 10 bases between the two germline ends. The CDR3 bases are TGTGCCAGCAGTTCAACGCGCGGCTACGAGCAGTACTTC. Encoded protein: CASSSTRGYEQYF.